These 32 T cell receptor beta chains originate from one sample sequenced in a study of CD8 T cells in cerebrospinal fluid in Alzheimer's disease. TCRdb re-called the 10x single-cell sequencing reads and shows each CDR3 protein once, DNA omitted. Found here are 1,000 to 1,500 distinct CDR3 sequences; the top ten clones hold just over 8%. The sample was cerebrospinal fluid. These receptors came from a human donor with Alzheimer's disease.

Frequency places this clonotype as medium-sized (0.01 to 0.1%). The rearrangement joins TRBV5-5 to TRBJ2-3; the D call from TCRdb, TRBD1, cannot be confirmed without DNA. The CDR3 is 15 amino acids. Germline V gives CDR1 SGHKS, CDR2 YYEKEE (reference sequence). This CDR3 reads CASSSRGTERDTQYF.

This clonotype is classed as medium-sized (0.01 to 0.1%) by frequency. The gene calls are TRBV14 and TRBJ2-3. From germline, CDR1 is SGHDN and CDR2 FVKESK. The CDR3 contains 18 residues. The CDR3 here is CASSPLDGQATSTDTQYF.

This clonotype is medium-sized (0.01 to 0.1%) by frequency. This rearrangement joins TRBV5-1 to TRBJ2-1; TCRdb calls TRBD2, which cannot be checked without DNA. The CDR3 totals 14 residues. Germline V gene lookup returns CDR1 SGHRS and CDR2 YFSETQ. The CDR3 spells CASSGGGASNEQFF.

This clonotype is deemed medium-sized by its frequency. This chain links TRBV12-3 or TRBV12-4 with TRBJ1-1. This CDR3 contains 15 residues. Here the CDR3 reads CASSLPGTLNTEAFF.

By frequency, this clonotype registers medium-sized. The V and J genes are TRBV6-4 and TRBJ1-1. The CDR3 spans 13 residues. In germline, CDR1 is MRHNA, CDR2 SNTAGT. The CDR3 is CASSERDETEAFF.

Considering frequency, this clonotype is large. CDR3 protein: CASSLESRAAGETQYF. The chain is built from TRBV11-2 and TRBJ2-5; the D call of TRBD2 rests on TCRdb alone, since no DNA is present to check it. The CDR3 is 16 residues long. Looked up from germline, CDR1 is SGHAT and CDR2 is FQNNGV.

This clonotype is deemed large by its frequency. This rearrangement joins TRBV20-1 to TRBJ2-4; TCRdb's D call, TRBD1, is unchecked because there is no DNA. The CDR3 has 15 amino acids. Per the germline V gene, CDR1 is DFQATT and CDR2 is SNEGSKA (reference sequence). The CDR3 sequence is CSASHRDRGMDIQYF.

According to its frequency, this clonotype is medium-sized (0.01 to 0.1%). The chain combines TRBV5-1 with TRBJ2-2; the TRBD1 assignment by TCRdb is unverifiable without DNA. This CDR3 is 15 amino acids long. The germline gives CDR1 SGHRS, CDR2 YFSETQ. The CDR3 sequence is CASSSQGALGGELFF.

This clonotype shows up as medium-sized (0.01 to 0.1%) by frequency. The chain has TRBV27 and TRBJ2-7; TCRdb calls TRBD1, which cannot be checked without DNA. Germline V CDR1 and CDR2: MNHEY, SMNVEV (reference sequence). The CDR3 is made up of 14 amino acids. The CDR3: CASTSPGRLYEQYF.

CDR3 loop: CASSLRGAVYGYTF. The rearrangement joins TRBV5-4 to TRBJ1-2; TCRdb's assignment of TRBD1 cannot be checked, as there is no DNA. The CDR3 is 14 residues long. Germline V CDR1 and CDR2: SGHNT, YYREEE (reference sequence). Together with reference TRBV5-4 and TRBJ1-2, the CDR3 gives the full variable domain: ETGVTQSPTHLIKTRGQQVTLRCSSQSGHNTVSWYQQALGQGPQFIFQYYREEENGRGNFPPRFSGLQFPNYSSELNVNALELDDSALYLCASSLRGAVYGYTFGSGTRLTVV.

Judged by frequency, this clonotype is large. CDR3 in amino acids: CASSLSLTGTGTATYEQYF. The chain joins TRBV28 to TRBJ2-7; TCRdb designates TRBD2, a call that cannot be tested without DNA. The length of the CDR3 is 19 residues. The germline CDR1 and CDR2 sequences are MDHEN and SYDVKM.

In terms of frequency, this clonotype is medium-sized (0.01 to 0.1%). This chain links TRBV12-3 or TRBV12-4 with TRBJ1-1. The CDR3 extends over 15 amino acids. The CDR3 spells CASSLAPGLNTEAFF.

According to its frequency, this clonotype is medium-sized. The V and J genes are TRBV19 and TRBJ2-5; checking the TCRdb D call of TRBD1 is not possible without DNA. CDR1 is LNHDA, CDR2 SQIVND, per germline (reference sequence). The CDR3 spans 12 residues. The CDR3 sequence: CASSYGGETQYF.

This clonotype ranks as medium-sized in terms of frequency. The chain couples TRBV2 to TRBJ2-7; the TCRdb D gene call, TRBD2, has no DNA to confirm it. This CDR3 region has 13 residues. Looked up from germline, CDR1 is SNHLY and CDR2 is FYNNEI. The CDR3 region is CASSNGLDGEQYF.

This clonotype registers medium-sized by frequency. The V and J genes are TRBV28 and TRBJ2-3; TCRdb's assignment of TRBD2 cannot be checked, as there is no DNA. This CDR3 spans 14 amino acids. Germline CDR1 is MDHEN and CDR2 is SYDVKM. CDR3 sequence: CASSEGLAPYTQYF.

Considering frequency, this clonotype is large. The chain couples TRBV5-1 to TRBJ2-1; TCRdb's assignment of TRBD1 cannot be checked, as there is no DNA. Germline V gives CDR1 SGHRS, CDR2 YFSETQ. CDR3 length: 13 amino acids. CDR3 in amino acids: CASVDSGGNEQFF. Supplemented by reference TRBV5-1 and TRBJ2-1, the full variable domain reads KAGVTQTPRYLIKTRGQQVTLSCSPISGHRSVSWYQQTPGQGLQFLFEYFSETQRNKGNFPGRFSGRQFSNSRSEMNVSTLELGDSALYLCASVDSGGNEQFFGPGTRLTVL.

According to its frequency, this clonotype is medium-sized. The CDR3: CASSETLSSYNEQFF. The genes are TRBV6-4 and TRBJ2-1. Per germline, CDR1 MRHNA and CDR2 SNTAGT. This CDR3 contains 15 residues.

Measured by frequency, this clonotype is medium-sized. The rearrangement joins TRBV28 to TRBJ2-2. CDR1 and CDR2 (germline): MDHEN, SYDVKM. The CDR3 has 13 amino acids. CDR3 in amino acids: CASSFRGGGELFF. Complete variable domain (other parts from reference TRBV28 and TRBJ2-2): DVKVTQSSRYLVKRTGEKVFLECVQDMDHENMFWYRQDPGLGLRLIYFSYDVKMKEKGDIPEGYSVSREKKERFSLILESASTNQTSMYLCASSFRGGGELFFGEGSRLTVL.

Frequency places this clonotype as large (0.1 to 1%). This chain uses TRBV7-9 with TRBJ2-7; there is no DNA to check the TCRdb D call of TRBD1. The germline gives CDR1 SEHNR, CDR2 FQNEAQ (reference sequence). This CDR3 comprises 15 residues. The chain's CDR3 is CASSLGQGKGDEQYF. Complete variable domain (other parts from reference TRBV7-9 and TRBJ2-7): DTGVSQNPRHKITKRGQNVTFRCDPISEHNRLYWYRQTLGQGPEFLTYFQNEAQLEKSRLLSDRFSAERPKGSFSTLEIQRTEQGDSAMYLCASSLGQGKGDEQYFGPGTRLTVT.

This clonotype registers medium-sized (0.01 to 0.1%) by frequency. The gene calls are TRBV20-1 and TRBJ1-1. The CDR3 is 14 residues long. Germline V CDR1 and CDR2: DFQATT, SNEGSKA (reference sequence). CDR3 region: CSARDRVVNTEAFF.

V is TRBV19 and J is TRBJ2-1; TCRdb selects TRBD1, and the lack of DNA leaves this call unchecked. This CDR3 contains 15 residues. CDR1 and CDR2 (germline): LNHDA, SQIVND (reference sequence). CDR3 region: CASRRQGDLYNEQFF.

The chain uses TRBV2 and TRBJ2-7; TCRdb outputs TRBD1, but without DNA this stays unchecked. Germline V lookup: CDR1 SNHLY, CDR2 FYNNEI. CDR3 length: 16 residues. CDR3 loop: CASDYQGDRASYEQYF.

This clonotype ranks as medium-sized in terms of frequency. The chain employs TRBV27 and TRBJ2-2. Germline V lookup: CDR1 MNHEY, CDR2 SMNVEV (reference sequence). The CDR3 covers 15 residues. CDR3 protein: CASSLMAAGSGELFF.

By frequency, this clonotype is medium-sized. This CDR3 reads CASSSGETRRTEAFF. This sequence joins TRBV5-1 and TRBJ1-1. This CDR3 spans 15 amino acids. Germline V CDR1 and CDR2: SGHRS, YFSETQ.

Measured by frequency, this clonotype is medium-sized. The chain joins TRBV3-1 to TRBJ2-2; the TCRdb call, TRBD2, lacks DNA for checking. Per the germline V gene, CDR1 is LGHDT and CDR2 is YNNKEL (reference sequence). The CDR3 covers 14 residues. This CDR3 reads CASSQDRGIGELFF.

According to its frequency, this clonotype is medium-sized. The V gene is TRBV28, the J gene TRBJ1-2; TCRdb designates TRBD1, a call that cannot be tested without DNA. There are 13 residues in the CDR3. Germline CDR1 is MDHEN and CDR2 is SYDVKM. CDR3 in amino acids: CASKPGGVYGYTF.

This clonotype ranks as large in terms of frequency. The rearrangement uses TRBV28 and TRBJ2-7; TCRdb's D call of TRBD2 is untestable without DNA. Germline CDR1 reads MDHEN; CDR2 reads SYDVKM. The CDR3 is 15 amino acids. The CDR3 protein is CASSSGLAASYEQYF.

This clonotype is deemed medium-sized by its frequency. The chain is built from TRBV5-1 and TRBJ2-1; TCRdb selects TRBD1, and the lack of DNA leaves this call unchecked. Germline V lookup: CDR1 SGHRS, CDR2 YFSETQ. This CDR3 has 15 amino acids. The CDR3: CASSLESGTYNEQFF.

Considering frequency, this clonotype is large. This chain uses TRBV4-2 with TRBJ2-3; the D call of TRBD2 rests on TCRdb alone, since no DNA is present to check it. CDR3 length: 17 residues. Germline CDR1 LGHNA, CDR2 YNFKEQ. The CDR3 here is CASSQLRLAGGPDTQYF.

Its frequency marks this clonotype as medium-sized (0.01 to 0.1%). The V call is TRBV7-8, the J call TRBJ1-2. Germline V gene lookup returns CDR1 SGHVS and CDR2 FQNEAQ. This CDR3 has 15 residues. The CDR3: CASSLLEGPNYGYTF. Variable domain in full (rest from reference TRBV7-8 and TRBJ1-2): GAGVSQSPRYKVAKRGQDVALRCDPISGHVSLFWYQQALGQGPEFLTYFQNEAQLDKSGLPSDRFFAERPEGSVSTLKIQRTQQEDSAVYLCASSLLEGPNYGYTFGSGTRLTVV.

This clonotype shows up as medium-sized (0.01 to 0.1%) by frequency. The CDR3 loop reads CASSPRGGAEDGYTF. The V call is TRBV5-1, the J call TRBJ1-2; TCRdb gives TRBD1 as the D gene, but with no DNA this cannot be confirmed. The CDR3 runs to 15 residues. The germline V gene has CDR1 SGHRS and CDR2 YFSETQ.

According to its frequency, this clonotype is medium-sized. The gene calls are TRBV7-3 and TRBJ2-5; the D gene TCRdb calls, TRBD1, cannot be checked with no DNA. The germline V gene encodes CDR1 SGHTA and CDR2 FQGTGA. The CDR3 totals 14 residues. This CDR3 is CASSPGTGTGTQYF.